These 8 T cell receptor beta chains were all obtained from the same sample, sequenced in a study of T cells after yellow fever vaccination. TCRdb analysed the 5' RACE reads with MiXCR anew, one entry per CDR3 protein. Seen here are a few hundred thousand distinct CDR3 sequences, approximately 4.3% observed once, and the top ten hold approximately 19%. Sequencing used PBMCs, obtained 15 days after the yellow fever booster vaccination. These receptors were collected from a man between 18 and 35 years old who received the YFV17D yellow fever vaccine.

This clonotype was observed many times. V gene TRBV15 combines with J gene TRBJ2-3, with D possibly matching TRBD2 (5 bases). V dropped 2 bases and J dropped 3 bases, with 12 bases sitting between them. The CDR3 length is 15 residues. Germline V lookup: CDR1 LNHNV, CDR2 YYDKDF (reference sequence). The CDR3 spells CATSRSRLLTDTQYF. The CDR3 bases are TGTGCCACCAGCAGAAGTCGACTATTGACAGATACGCAGTATTTT.

The chain has TRBV19 and TRBJ1-2; 7 bases align to TRBD1. V lost 7 bases and J lost 3; bases outside the gene matches: 5. Germline V gives CDR1 LNHDA, CDR2 SQIVND (reference sequence). This CDR3 has 13 amino acids. CDR3 residues: CASMRQGDYGYTF. The CDR3 nucleotides read TGTGCCAGTATGAGACAGGGAGACTATGGCTACACCTTC. Using reference TRBV19 and TRBJ1-2 for the parts outside the CDR3, the full variable domain is DGGITQSPKYLFRKEGQNVTLSCEQNLNHDAMYWYRQDPGQGLRLIYYSQIVNDFQKGDIAEGYSVSREKKESFPLTVTSAQKNPTAFYLCASMRQGDYGYTFGSGTRLTVV.

This clonotype was recorded at least ten times. The V gene is TRBV5-1, the J gene TRBJ2-1; D is uncertain. CDR3 length: 15 amino acids. V lost 0 bases and J lost 1, with 8 bases in between. The germline gives CDR1 SGHRS, CDR2 YFSETQ. CDR3 sequence (DNA): TGCGCCAGCAGCTTGGGGCAGGTGTCCTACAATGAGCAGTTCTTC. It encodes CASSLGQVSYNEQFF. Together with reference TRBV5-1 and TRBJ2-1, the CDR3 gives the full variable domain: KAGVTQTPRYLIKTRGQQVTLSCSPISGHRSVSWYQQTPGQGLQFLFEYFSETQRNKGNFPGRFSGRQFSNSRSEMNVSTLELGDSALYLCASSLGQVSYNEQFFGPGTRLTVL.

This clonotype was observed at least ten times. The gene calls are TRBV20-1 and TRBJ2-3, with a tentative D call TRBD2 (5 bases). CDR1 and CDR2 from the germline V gene are DFQATT and SNEGSKA (reference sequence). The CDR3 has 12 residues. V was pared by 1 base and J by 5 bases, with 7 bases between. The CDR3 DNA reads TGCAGTGCTAGAGTTGAGGGAGATACGCAGTATTTT. Amino acids: CSARVEGDTQYF.

This clonotype was found many times. The genes are TRBV7-3 and TRBJ2-4; perhaps D is TRBD1 or TRBD2 (6 bases each). Trimming shortened V by 0 bases and J by 8 bases, and 8 bases separated the two germline ends. CDR3 size: 13 residues. Per germline, CDR1 SGHTA and CDR2 FQGTGA. For the CDR3, the DNA is TGTGCCAGCAGCTTAACAAGGGGGGACATTCAGTACTTC. It translates to CASSLTRGDIQYF.

In this sample, this clonotype turned up many times. The V and J genes are TRBV4-2 and TRBJ2-5, with D tentatively TRBD1 (6 bases). Trimming removed 2 bases from V and 0 bases from J, with 22 bases in between. Germline assignment: CDR1 LGHNA and CDR2 YNFKEQ. The CDR3 spans 19 residues. The CDR3 DNA sequence: TGTGCCAGCAGCCAATCCCCTGACAGGTTAGAGGAGGACCAAGAGACCCAGTACTTC. Amino acids: CASSQSPDRLEEDQETQYF.

In this sample, this clonotype turned up many times. The chain joins TRBV20-1 to TRBJ2-2; D uncertain. This CDR3 is 12 amino acids long. The V end lost 5 bases, the J end lost 3 bases, and 7 bases lay between the germline ends. Germline V gene lookup returns CDR1 DFQATT and CDR2 SNEGSKA (reference sequence). This CDR3 is CSAWSDTGELFF. CDR3 coding DNA: TGCAGTGCTTGGTCGGACACCGGGGAGCTGTTTTTT.

This clonotype has a handful of counts. The chain links TRBV5-1 to TRBJ2-1; 10 bases map to TRBD2. The CDR3 is made up of 15 amino acids. From germline, CDR1 is SGHRS and CDR2 YFSETQ. With V trimmed by 4 bases and J by 2 bases, 3 bases remained unmatched. For the CDR3, the DNA is TGCGCCAGCAGCGCTGGACTAGCGGCCTACAATGAGCAGTTCTTC. This codes for CASSAGLAAYNEQFF.